This T cell receptor beta chain originates from a study of blood T cell repertoires in COVID-19. Study-level background: Both acute and convalescent COVID-19 samples were obtained from the United States, Italy and Spain. Sources were T cells, B-cell-depleted T cells, or PBMCs; the material itself was cDNA or gDNA.

The Seattle site enrolled patients during active infection and followed them longitudinally. Methods used by the authors: Reference gene primer amplification yielded estimated nucleated cell counts. The table came from immunoSEQ multiplex PCR; TCRdb's copy has only in-frame clones and leaves some out. V and J calls and clone size come straight from that table; D and trimming were deduced from the DNA. The table shows some 200,000 clones, with about 83% occurring only once. V lost 5 bases, J lost 0 bases, and 14 bases lay in between. This CDR3 has 16 residues. In germline, CDR1 is SGHVS, CDR2 FQNEAQ. This receptor was obtained from a young woman with COVID-19, enrolled during active disease. V is TRBV7-8 and J is TRBJ2-4; D is unresolved. Sequenced input: peripheral blood. CDR3 sequence: CASSPRSLLAKNIQYF. CDR3 nucleotides: TGTGCCAGCAGCCCCCGGAGCTTATTAGCCAAAAACATTCAGTACTTC.